Presented here are 4 T cell receptor beta chains from one specimen sequenced in a study of tissue T cells after allogeneic stem cell transplantation. Profiling relied on immunoSEQ multiplex PCR, and the TCRdb table lists in-frame clones only, not all of them. The sample lists 45,000 to 50,000 clones, 73% seen once, with about 0.71% in the top ten. The sequenced sample consisted of sorted cells pooled from one or two spleens. Receptors originate from a pool of C57BL/6 mice in good health.

This clone was recorded once. The genes are named according to mouse. Additional DNA sequences in this sample encode the identical CDR3. The CDR3 DNA, read in part, is TGTGCAAGCAGCTTAACAGGGGGCGACTCCGACTACACC. Its protein is CASSLTGGDSDYT. The whole CDR3 reads CASSLTGGDSDYTF. The chain couples TRBV16 to TRBJ1-2; 9 bases are a match to TRBD1. The read ends 1 residue early relative to the CDR3; the germline J gene fills the gap. The CDR3 is 14 residues long. V shed 2 bases and J 3 bases; nucleotides not matched to a gene: 1. Per the germline V gene, CDR1 is SGHSA and CDR2 is FRNQAP.

In regard to this clone: Gene names are the mouse ones. The read is 1 residue too short to cover the CDR3 end, so that end is filled in from the germline J gene. The chain joins TRBV12-2 to TRBJ1-2, with 9 nucleotides matching TRBD1. Germline V gene data show CDR1 as SGHLS and CDR2 as HYDKME. J lost 3 bases, V lost 1 base, and 2 bases had no gene match. This CDR3 has 14 residues. The CDR3 region is CASSLTGGDSDYTF. The sequenced part of the CDR3 DNA is TGTGCCAGCTCTCTGACAGGGGGGGACTCCGACTACACC.

Notes on this clone: Genes and germline come from the mouse. Read data end 1 residue before the CDR3 end; the end is taken from the germline J gene. The chain has TRBV13-1 and TRBJ1-1, with D uncertain. The CDR3 is 12 amino acids. Germline loops: CDR1 NSHNY, CDR2 SYGAGN. Trimming took 4 bases from V and 1 from J, leaving 5 bases between them. CDR3 residues: CASSRGNTEVFF. The sequenced CDR3 bases are TGTGCCAGCAGTAGAGGGAACACAGAAGTCTTC.

About this clone itself: Mouse gene names and germline throughout. The read finishes 1 residue shy of the CDR3 end, and the germline J gene is used to complete it. Other DNA sequences in this sample translate to the same CDR3. The V gene is TRBV26, the J gene TRBJ1-3; no clear D. The length of the CDR3 is 14 residues. Trimming shortened V by 3 bases and J by 0 bases, and 6 bases separated the two germline ends. From germline, CDR1 is KGHPV and CDR2 FQNQEV (reference sequence). The DNA read from the CDR3 is TGTGCCAGCAGTCTTACAGATTCTGGAAATACGCTCTAT. Protein product: CASSLTDSGNTLY. The full CDR3 protein reads CASSLTDSGNTLYF.